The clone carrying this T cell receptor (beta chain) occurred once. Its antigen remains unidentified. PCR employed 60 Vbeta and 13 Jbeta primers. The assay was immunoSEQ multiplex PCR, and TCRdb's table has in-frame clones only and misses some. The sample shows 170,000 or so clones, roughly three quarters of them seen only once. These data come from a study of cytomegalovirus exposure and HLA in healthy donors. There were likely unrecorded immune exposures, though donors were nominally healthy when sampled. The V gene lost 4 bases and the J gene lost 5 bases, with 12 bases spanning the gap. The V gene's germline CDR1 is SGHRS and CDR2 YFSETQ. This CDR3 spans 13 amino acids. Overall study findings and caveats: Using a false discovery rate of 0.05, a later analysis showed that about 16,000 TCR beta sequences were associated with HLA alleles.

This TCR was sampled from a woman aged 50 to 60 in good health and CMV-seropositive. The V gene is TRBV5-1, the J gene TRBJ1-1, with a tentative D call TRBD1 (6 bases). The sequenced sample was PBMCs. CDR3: CASSGGGGTEAFF. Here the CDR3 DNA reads TGCGCCAGCAGCGGAGGGGGAGGGACTGAAGCTTTCTTT.